This T cell receptor beta chain was captured in a study of shared clonotypes between healthy human individuals. The study, taken as a whole, reports: Non-shared clonotypes showed lower generation probabilities than clonotypes common to all four donors.

Details on this clone: The antigen is not known.

The germline V gene encodes CDR1 KGHSH and CDR2 LQKENI. This CDR3 has 13 residues. J gave up 8 bases and V 4 bases, and 6 bases lay outside the gene matches. Genomic DNA (from each subset) was split evenly across several immunoSEQ plates. Measured with immunoSEQ multiplex PCR; TCRdb has only the in-frame clones, and not every one. The table includes roughly 1,100,000 clones, roughly 70% detected once. The chain has TRBV18 and TRBJ1-2, with 8 bases lining up with TRBD1. Sequencing was performed on memory CD4+ T cells sorted from blood. Subset in this sample: CD45RA-negative fraction. This receptor was identified in a man between 18 and 29 years old in good health. CDR3 DNA: TGTGCCAGCTCACGAGGACAGGGTGAAGGCTACACCTTC. This codes for CASSRGQGEGYTF.